These T cell receptor beta chains were read from a single sample in a study of cytomegalovirus exposure and HLA in healthy donors. The protocol was immunoSEQ multiplex PCR, while the TCRdb copy is restricted to in-frame clones and leaves out a portion. In the table there are roughly 130,000 clones, roughly 72% of which are singletons. The sequencing input was PBMCs. These receptors were taken from a woman aged 45 to 65 in good health and CMV-seronegative. CDR3s include the opening cysteine and the closing phenylalanine or tryptophan. The order of the fields is D gene, V gene, J gene, clone size, CDR3 DNA, CDR3 protein. D genes are given only for firm matches. The size field is filled for only some rows; it gives once, few, many or a size class.

TRBD1	TRBV2	TRBJ2-5	NA	TGTGCCATCTCAACAGGGGGCCAAGAGACCCAGTACTTC	CAISTGGQETQYF
NA	TRBV7-8	TRBJ1-2	NA	TGTGCCAGCAGCTGGACAGCCGCTAGAGACTATGGCTACACCTTC	CASSWTAARDYGYTF
TRBD2	TRBV9	TRBJ2-1	NA	TGTGCCAGCAGCGTGACTAGCGGAGACAATGAGCAGTTCTTC	CASSVTSGDNEQFF
TRBD1	TRBV7-9	TRBJ2-1	NA	TGTGCCAGCCCGAAACCTGGGGGACAGCCGTCCTACAATGAGCAGTTCTTC	CASPKPGGQPSYNEQFF
NA	TRBV15	TRBJ1-1	NA	TGTGCCACCAGCAGGTTGGGGGGGCGCACTGAAGCTTTCTTT	CATSRLGGRTEAFF
NA	TRBV19	TRBJ2-7	NA	TGTGCCAGTAGTATTACAGGGACCTACGAGCAGTACTTC	CASSITGTYEQYF
NA	TRBV18	TRBJ1-4	NA	TGTGCCAGCTCACCAATCGGGTTAGGTAATGAAAAACTGTTTTTT	CASSPIGLGNEKLFF
NA	TRBV15	TRBJ2-3	once	TGTGCCACCAGCAGAGAGGGGGGGCTCAGCACAGATACGCAGTATTTT	CATSREGGLSTDTQYF
TRBD1	TRBV28	TRBJ1-4	NA	TGTGCCAGCTCTGCGGAGGACAGGGCCGATGAAAAACTGTTTTTT	CASSAEDRADEKLFF
NA	TRBV4-2	TRBJ1-3	NA	TGTGCCAGCAGCCTAACCGGGGGGGCTCTCTCTGGAAACACCATATATTTT	CASSLTGGALSGNTIYF
TRBD2	TRBV19	TRBJ2-1	few	TGTGCCAGTAGTGTAACTAGCGGGAGAATGGATGAGCAGTTCTTC	CASSVTSGRMDEQFF
TRBD1	TRBV5-6	TRBJ2-1	NA	TGTGCCAGCAGCTTGAGCAACAGGGGGCCGCTAAGTGAGCAGTTCTTC	CASSLSNRGPLSEQFF
NA	TRBV7-2	TRBJ1-3	NA	TGTGCCAGCAGTCCCGGAGTTGGAAACACCATATATTTT	CASSPGVGNTIYF
NA	TRBV7-9	TRBJ1-2	few	TGTGCCAGCAGCTTAGATGGGGGCATTGGCTACACCTTC	CASSLDGGIGYTF
NA	TRBV4-3	TRBJ1-1	NA	TGCGCCAGCAGCCGGGCAGGGAACACTGAAGCTTTCTTT	CASSRAGNTEAFF
TRBD1	TRBV2	TRBJ2-5	NA	TGTGCCAGCAGTAGGGACAGCCCTCCAGAGACCCAGTACTTC	CASSRDSPPETQYF
TRBD1	TRBV5-8	TRBJ1-5	NA	TGTGCCAGCAGCTTGGGGGACAGGGGTTTTCATCAGCCCCAGAATTTT	CASSLGDRGFHQPQNF
TRBD1	TRBV27	TRBJ2-2	NA	TGTGCCAGCAGAGACAGGGCGGCCCCCACCGGGGAGCTGTTTTTT	CASRDRAAPTGELFF
NA	TRBV6-5	TRBJ2-5	NA	TGTGCCAGCAGTTACTCGAGGTCAGGGTACCAAGAGACCCAGTACTTC	CASSYSRSGYQETQYF
NA	TRBV6-5	TRBJ1-3	NA	TGTGCCAGCAGTATCGACAGATCTGGAAACACCATATATTTT	CASSIDRSGNTIYF
TRBD1	TRBV30	TRBJ1-2	few	TGTGCCTTTTCGACAGGGAACTATGGCTACACCTTC	CAFSTGNYGYTF
NA	TRBV5-6	TRBJ2-3	few	TGTGCCAGCAGCCTCTATGAGAAGAGGTTTACAGATACGCAGTATTTT	CASSLYEKRFTDTQYF
NA	TRBV9	TRBJ2-2	NA	TGTGCCAGCAGCGTAGATCTACTAGCAACAGGGGAGCTGTTTTTT	CASSVDLLATGELFF
NA	TRBV7-9	TRBJ1-4	NA	TGTGCCAGCAGTTTTGTTAGGGGCGGTAATGAAAAACTGTTTTTT	CASSFVRGGNEKLFF
NA	TRBV7-9	TRBJ1-5	once	TGTGCCAGCAGCCATGAGGGGGGGCTGGGTCAGCCCCAGCATTTT	CASSHEGGLGQPQHF
NA	TRBV28	TRBJ1-4	NA	TGTGCCAGCAGTTATGCGGGGAACACTAATGAAAAACTGTTTTTT	CASSYAGNTNEKLFF
NA	TRBV4-3	TRBJ2-7	NA	TGCGCCAGCAGCCAAGAGTCAGGGCTAAGGGGCTCCTACGAGCAGTACTTC	CASSQESGLRGSYEQYF
NA	TRBV27	TRBJ1-1	NA	TGTGCCAGCAGTTCCCCGGCAGGGAACACTGAAGCTTTCTTT	CASSSPAGNTEAFF
NA	TRBV4-1	TRBJ2-3	NA	TGCGCCAGCAGCCAAGCCAGGCACAACACAGATACGCAGTATTTT	CASSQARHNTDTQYF
TRBD2	TRBV9	TRBJ2-3	NA	TGTGCCAGCAGCCCCAGGACTAGCGGGAGGGTGAGCACAGATACGCAGTATTTT	CASSPRTSGRVSTDTQYF
TRBD2	TRBV19	TRBJ2-5	NA	TGTGCCAGTACCAGCACGACTAGCGGGAGTCGGGAGACCCAGTACTTC	CASTSTTSGSRETQYF
TRBD1	TRBV6-6	TRBJ2-1	NA	TGTGCCAGCACTTTAGCCGGGACAGGGGTCAATGAGCAGTTCTTC	CASTLAGTGVNEQFF
TRBD1	TRBV7-2	TRBJ2-6	NA	TGTGCCAGCAGCTCCCCTTTGGGACAGGCAGTCTCTGGGGCCAACGTCCTGACTTTC	CASSSPLGQAVSGANVLTF
TRBD1	TRBV30	TRBJ1-2	NA	TGTGCCTGGAGTTCGGGGACAGGGTGGGCGGACTATGGCTACACCTTC	CAWSSGTGWADYGYTF
TRBD2	TRBV7-2	TRBJ2-1	once	TGTGCCAGCAGCTCGACTAGCGGGAGGTTTGATGAGCAGTTCTTC	CASSSTSGRFDEQFF
TRBD2	TRBV7-3	TRBJ2-1	NA	TGTGCCAGCAGCTTAGGGCTAGCGGGACTCCCTTACAATGAGCAGTTCTTC	CASSLGLAGLPYNEQFF
NA	TRBV30	TRBJ2-7	NA	TGTGCCTGGAACCGGGGATCCCACGAGCAGTACTTC	CAWNRGSHEQYF
NA	TRBV25-1	TRBJ1-4	NA	TGTGCCAGCAGTGAACCTTCCACAGGGAATAATGAAAAACTGTTTTTT	CASSEPSTGNNEKLFF
NA	TRBV27	TRBJ1-1	NA	TGTGCCAGCAGTTTATCGATTGGCAGGGTAGTTCGGGGGACTGAAGCTTTCTTT	CASSLSIGRVVRGTEAFF
NA	TRBV6-1	TRBJ1-1	few	TGTGCCAGCAGTGAAGTCGGGACACGGTTCTTT	CASSEVGTRFF
NA	TRBV28	TRBJ2-1	NA	TGTGCCAGCGAGACGGGAGTAGGGCAGTTCTTC	CASETGVGQFF
NA	TRBV7-9	TRBJ1-5	NA	TGTTCCAGCAGCTTATTCGATCAGCCCCAGCATTTT	CSSSLFDQPQHF
NA	TRBV9	TRBJ2-7	NA	TGTGCCAGCAGCGTAGGACCTAGGACCTACGAGCAGTACTTC	CASSVGPRTYEQYF
TRBD1	TRBV23-1	TRBJ1-5	NA	TGCGCCAGCAGGACAGGGCTTTGGGGACAGCCCCAGCATTTT	CASRTGLWGQPQHF
TRBD2	TRBV15	TRBJ2-7	NA	TGTGCCACCAGCTCGCGGACTAGCGGGAGCTCCTACGAGCAGTACTTC	CATSSRTSGSSYEQYF
NA	TRBV4-3	TRBJ2-1	few	TGCGCCAGCAGCCAAAGGGGTGAGCAGTTCTTC	CASSQRGEQFF
NA	TRBV29-1	TRBJ2-7	NA	TGCAGCGTGAAAGGGAGCTCCTACGAGCAGTACTTC	CSVKGSSYEQYF
NA	TRBV5-6	TRBJ2-1	NA	TGTGCCAGCAGCTTATCAGGGAAGATAGTTAATGAGCAGTTCTTC	CASSLSGKIVNEQFF
NA	TRBV28	TRBJ2-7	few	TGTGCCAGCAGTTTAGGCTTGCCCTACGAGCAGTACTTC	CASSLGLPYEQYF
NA	TRBV21-1	TRBJ2-3	NA	TGTGCCAGCAGCACAGCCTGGGACAGGGAGGACACAGATACGCAGTATTTT	CASSTAWDREDTDTQYF
NA	TRBV7-3	TRBJ2-1	NA	TGTGCCAGCAGCTTCGACAGAAGCTCCTACAATGAGCAGTTCTTC	CASSFDRSSYNEQFF
NA	TRBV7-8	TRBJ2-2	NA	TGTGCCAGCAGCTTATATAGCCCTCGGGGTACCGGGGAGCTGTTTTTT	CASSLYSPRGTGELFF